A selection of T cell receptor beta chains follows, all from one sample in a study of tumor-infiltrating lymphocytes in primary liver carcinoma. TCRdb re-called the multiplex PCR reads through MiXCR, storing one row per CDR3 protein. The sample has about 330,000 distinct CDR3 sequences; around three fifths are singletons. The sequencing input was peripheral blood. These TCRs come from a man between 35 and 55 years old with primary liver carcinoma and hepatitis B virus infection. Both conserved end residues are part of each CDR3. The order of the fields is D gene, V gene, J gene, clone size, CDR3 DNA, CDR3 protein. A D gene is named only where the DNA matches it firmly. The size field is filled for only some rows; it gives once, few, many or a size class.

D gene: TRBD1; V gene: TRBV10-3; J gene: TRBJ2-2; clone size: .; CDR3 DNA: TGTGCCATCAGCGACCGGGACAGTTACACCGGGGAGCTGTTTTTT; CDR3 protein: CAISDRDSYTGELFF
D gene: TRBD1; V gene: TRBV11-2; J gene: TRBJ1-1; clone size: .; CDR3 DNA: TGTGTCAGCAGCGAACAGGGAGGGGGCACTGGAGCTTTCTTT; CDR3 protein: CVSSEQGGGTGAFF
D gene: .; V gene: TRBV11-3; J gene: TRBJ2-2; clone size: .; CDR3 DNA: TGTGCCAGCAGCTCAAATCCGACCGGGCAGCTGTTTTTT; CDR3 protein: CASSSNPTGQLFF
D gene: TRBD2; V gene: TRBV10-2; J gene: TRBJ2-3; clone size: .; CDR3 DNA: TGCGCCAGCAGTTGGACTAGCGGGAGATCCTGGTATACGCAGTATTTT; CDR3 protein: CASSWTSGRSWYTQYF
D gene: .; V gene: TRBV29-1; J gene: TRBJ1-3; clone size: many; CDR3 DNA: TGCAGCGTTGAATCCGGCGGGGGCTCTGGAAACACCATATATTTT; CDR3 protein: CSVESGGGSGNTIYF
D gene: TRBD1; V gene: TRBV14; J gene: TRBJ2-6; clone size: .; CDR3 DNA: TGTGCCAGCAGTCACGCCGGGACAGGCGCACGCTCTGGGGCCAACGTCCTGACTTTC; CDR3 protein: CASSHAGTGARSGANVLTF
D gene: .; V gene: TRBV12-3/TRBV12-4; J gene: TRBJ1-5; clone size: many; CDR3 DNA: TGTGCCAGCAGTTTAGACAGGAGCAATCAGCCCCAGCATTTT; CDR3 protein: CASSLDRSNQPQHF
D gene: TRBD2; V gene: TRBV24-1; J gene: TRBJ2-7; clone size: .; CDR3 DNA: TGTGCCACCAGCAAGGGGCTAGCGGGAACGGATGAGCAGTACTTC; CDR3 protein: CATSKGLAGTDEQYF
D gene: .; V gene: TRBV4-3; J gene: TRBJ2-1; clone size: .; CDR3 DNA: TGCGCCAGCAGCGTCCAACCCGGGCATGACTACGATGAGCAGTTCTTC; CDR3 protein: CASSVQPGHDYDEQFF
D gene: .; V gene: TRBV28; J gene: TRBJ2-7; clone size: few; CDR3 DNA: TGTGCCAGCAGTTTGTTGGGGGAAACCTACGAGCAGTACTTC; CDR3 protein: CASSLLGETYEQYF
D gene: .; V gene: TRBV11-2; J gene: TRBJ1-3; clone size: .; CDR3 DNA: TGTGCCAGCAGCCCCCCGACAGGTGTAAGAGTGAACACCATGTATTTT; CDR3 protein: CASSPPTGVRVNTMYF
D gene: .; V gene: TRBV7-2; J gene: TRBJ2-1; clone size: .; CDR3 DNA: TGTGCCAGCAGCCCAGAGCGGTACAATGAGCAGTTCTTC; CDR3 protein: CASSPERYNEQFF
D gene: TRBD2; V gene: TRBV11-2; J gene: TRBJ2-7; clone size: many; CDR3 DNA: TGTGCCAGCAACAAACTAGCGGGTGACATGGACGAGCAGTACTTC; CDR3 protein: CASNKLAGDMDEQYF
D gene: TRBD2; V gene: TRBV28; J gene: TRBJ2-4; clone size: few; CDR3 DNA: TGTGCCAGCAGTTCGGGGGGAGGGCCAGGCAAAAACATTCAGTACTTC; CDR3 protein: CASSSGGGPGKNIQYF
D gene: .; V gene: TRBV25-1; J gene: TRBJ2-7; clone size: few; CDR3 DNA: TGTGCCAGCAGTCCTAGCGCTAGCTCCTACGAGCAGTACTTC; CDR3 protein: CASSPSASSYEQYF
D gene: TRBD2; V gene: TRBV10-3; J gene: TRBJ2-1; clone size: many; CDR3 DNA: TGTGCCATCAGTGCGTCCACTAGCGGGAGTAAAAATGAGCAGTTCTTC; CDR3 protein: CAISASTSGSKNEQFF
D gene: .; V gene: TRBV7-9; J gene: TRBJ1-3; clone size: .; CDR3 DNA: TGTGCCAGCTTACGGGCCTCGACTGGAAACACCATATATTTT; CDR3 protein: CASLRASTGNTIYF
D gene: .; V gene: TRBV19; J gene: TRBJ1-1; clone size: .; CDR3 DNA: TGTGCCAGTAGTATAGACGTGAGCACTGAAGCTTTCTTT; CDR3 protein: CASSIDVSTEAFF
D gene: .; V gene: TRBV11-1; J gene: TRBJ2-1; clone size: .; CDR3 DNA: TGTGCCAGCAGCCTCTTTAGTGACGAGGGAAATGAGCAGTTCTTC; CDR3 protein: CASSLFSDEGNEQFF
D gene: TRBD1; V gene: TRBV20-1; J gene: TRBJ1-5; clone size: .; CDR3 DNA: TGCAGTGCTGATACAGGGGTGGGGAGTCAGCCCCAGCATTTT; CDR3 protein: CSADTGVGSQPQHF
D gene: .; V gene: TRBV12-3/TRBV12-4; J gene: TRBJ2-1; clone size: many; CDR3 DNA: TGTGCCAGCAAATTCGGAACTTACAATGAGCAGTTCTTC; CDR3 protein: CASKFGTYNEQFF
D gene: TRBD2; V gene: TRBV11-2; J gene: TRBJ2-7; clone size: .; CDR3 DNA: TGTGCTAGCACACCCCAGGGGACTAGCTCCTACGAGCAGTACTTC; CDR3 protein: CASTPQGTSSYEQYF
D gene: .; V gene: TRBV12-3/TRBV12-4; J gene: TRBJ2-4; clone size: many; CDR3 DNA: TGTGCCAGCACCCATAGCGGAGCCAAAAACATTCAGTACTTC; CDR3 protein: CASTHSGAKNIQYF
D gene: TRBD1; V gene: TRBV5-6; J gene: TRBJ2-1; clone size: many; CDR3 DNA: TGTGCCAGCAGCCTAGACAGGGGCATTTACAATGAGCAGTTCTTC; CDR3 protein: CASSLDRGIYNEQFF
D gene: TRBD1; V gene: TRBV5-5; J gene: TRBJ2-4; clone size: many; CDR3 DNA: TGTGCCAGCAGCGGTCACGTTACAGGGGACATTCAGTACTTC; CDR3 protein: CASSGHVTGDIQYF
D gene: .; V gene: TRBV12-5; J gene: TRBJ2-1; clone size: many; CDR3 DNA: TGTGCTAGTGGCTGGGGCAGGGAGGCGGATGAGCAGTTCTTC; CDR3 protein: CASGWGREADEQFF
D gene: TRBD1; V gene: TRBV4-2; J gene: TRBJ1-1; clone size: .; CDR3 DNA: TGTGCCAGCAGCCAACAAGGGGACAGGGCTGAAGCTTTCTTT; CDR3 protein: CASSQQGDRAEAFF
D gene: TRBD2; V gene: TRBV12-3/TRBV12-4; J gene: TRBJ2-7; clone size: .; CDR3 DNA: TGTGCCAGCAGCTCACTAGCGGGGACGACCTACGAGCAGTACTTC; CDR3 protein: CASSSLAGTTYEQYF
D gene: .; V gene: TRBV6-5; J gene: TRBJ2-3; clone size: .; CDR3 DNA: TGTGCCAGCAGAAGGGCGGATAGCAATCAGCCCCAGTATTTT; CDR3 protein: CASRRADSNQPQYF
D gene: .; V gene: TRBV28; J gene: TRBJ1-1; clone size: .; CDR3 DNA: TGTGCCAGCAGTCGTACGTGGGGGAGGGACACTGAAGCTTTCTTT; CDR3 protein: CASSRTWGRDTEAFF
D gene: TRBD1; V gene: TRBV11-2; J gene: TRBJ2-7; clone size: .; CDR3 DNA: TGTGTCATCAGCTTCGAGGACAGGGGAGGCTACGAGCAGTACTTC; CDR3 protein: CVISFEDRGGYEQYF
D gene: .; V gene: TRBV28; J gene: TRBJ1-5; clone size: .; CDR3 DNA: TGTGCCAGCAGTTTGCGGGTGGGCAATCAGCCCCAGCATTTT; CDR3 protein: CASSLRVGNQPQHF
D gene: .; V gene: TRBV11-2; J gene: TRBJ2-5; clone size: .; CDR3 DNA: TGTGCCAGCAGCATAGCGAGGCTAGCCCTGGGAAAAAAAGAGACCCGATACTTC; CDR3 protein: CASSIARLALGKKETRYF
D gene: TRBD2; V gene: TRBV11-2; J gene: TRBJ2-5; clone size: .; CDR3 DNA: TGTGCCAGCAGCTTCCTCGGGACTAGACAAGATACCCAGTGCTTC; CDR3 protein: CASSFLGTRQDTQCF
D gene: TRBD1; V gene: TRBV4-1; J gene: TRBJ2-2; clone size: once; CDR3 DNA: TGCCCCAGCAGCCCTCCAGGGGGCAAGGGGGAGCTGTTTTTC; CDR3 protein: CPSSPPGGKGELFF
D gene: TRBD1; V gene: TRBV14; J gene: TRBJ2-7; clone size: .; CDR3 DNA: TGTGCCAGCAGCCAAGCCCTCGTTCAAGGGACAGCGCACTCCTACGAGCAGTACTTC; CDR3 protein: CASSQALVQGTAHSYEQYF
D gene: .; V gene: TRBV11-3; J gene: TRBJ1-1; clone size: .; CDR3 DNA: TGTCCCAGCAGCTTAGTCAACGGGGGTGGGAACACTGAAGCTTTCTTT; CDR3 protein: CPSSLVNGGGNTEAFF
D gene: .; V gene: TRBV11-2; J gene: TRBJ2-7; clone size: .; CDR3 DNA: TGTGCCAGCCGCCACTCAACCGACAGGAGAGGTTACGAGCAGTACTTC; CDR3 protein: CASRHSTDRRGYEQYF
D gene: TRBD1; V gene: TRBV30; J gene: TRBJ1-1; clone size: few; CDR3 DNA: TGTGCCTGGAGGACCCCTGGAGCGTCCCGGGACAGGGGATTCTTT; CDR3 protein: CAWRTPGASRDRGFF
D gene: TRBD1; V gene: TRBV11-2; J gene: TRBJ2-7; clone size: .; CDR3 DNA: TGTGCCAACAGCTCTCGGACAGGGGGCTACATGCAGTACTTC; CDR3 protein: CANSSRTGGYMQYF
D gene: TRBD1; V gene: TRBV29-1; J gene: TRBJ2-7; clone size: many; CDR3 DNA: TGCAGCGTTGTCCCGGGACAGGGGGCTCCGCAGTACTTC; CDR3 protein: CSVVPGQGAPQYF
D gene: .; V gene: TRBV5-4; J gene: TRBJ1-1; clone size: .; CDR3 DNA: TGTGCCAGCAACACGGGGGGGGGCCCTGAAGCTTTCTTT; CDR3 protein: CASNTGGGPEAFF
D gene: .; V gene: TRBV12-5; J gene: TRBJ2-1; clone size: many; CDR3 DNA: TGTGCTAGTGGTTTCGGGGCTAGTGCCCCCAATGAGCAGTTCTTC; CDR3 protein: CASGFGASAPNEQFF
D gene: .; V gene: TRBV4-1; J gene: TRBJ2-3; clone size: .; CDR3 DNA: TGCGCCAGTAGCCAAGATCCTGACCAATGCACAGATACGCAGTTTTTT; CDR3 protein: CASSQDPDQCTDTQFF
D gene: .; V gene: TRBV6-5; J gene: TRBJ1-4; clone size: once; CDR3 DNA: TGTGCCAGCAGTTACAGGGAGTACGAAAAACTGTTTTTT; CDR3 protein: CASSYREYEKLFF
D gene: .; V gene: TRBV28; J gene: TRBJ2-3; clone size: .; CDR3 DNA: TGTGCCAGCAGCGTAGGGGCAGATACGCAGTATTTT; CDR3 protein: CASSVGADTQYF
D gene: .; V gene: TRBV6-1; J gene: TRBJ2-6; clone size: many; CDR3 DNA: TGTGCCAGCAGTGAAGGGGGCGGGCTAACTGGGGCCAACGTCCTGACTTTC; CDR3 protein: CASSEGGGLTGANVLTF
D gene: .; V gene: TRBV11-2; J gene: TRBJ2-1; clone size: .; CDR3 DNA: TGTGTCAGCAGCTTAGTACCAGCGGACAATGAGCAGTTCTTC; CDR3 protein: CVSSLVPADNEQFF
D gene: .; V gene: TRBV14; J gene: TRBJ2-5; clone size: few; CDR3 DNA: TGTGCCAGCAGCCAAGAAGCTGCGGTCAGTGGGGAGACCCAGTACTTC; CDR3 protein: CASSQEAAVSGETQYF
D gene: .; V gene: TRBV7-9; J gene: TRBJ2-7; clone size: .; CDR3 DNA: TGTGCCAGCAGCTTAGAAGAGTTGACCCACGAGCAGTACTTC; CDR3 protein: CASSLEELTHEQYF
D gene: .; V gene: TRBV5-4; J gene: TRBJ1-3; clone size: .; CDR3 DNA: TGTACCAGCAGCTTGGTTCCCGACAGAAGCTCTGGAAACACCATATATTTT; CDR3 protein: CTSSLVPDRSSGNTIYF
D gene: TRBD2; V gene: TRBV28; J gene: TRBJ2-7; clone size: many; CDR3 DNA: TGTGCCAGCAGCCAGCGAGTACCAGGACTAGCGGGAGGACACTCCTACGAGCAGTACTTC; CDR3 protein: CASSQRVPGLAGGHSYEQYF